One and the same sample provided the 21 T cell receptor beta chains below, sequenced in a study of PD-1 blockade in classical Hodgkin lymphoma. Using immunoSEQ multiplex PCR, the repertoire was profiled, and TCRdb retains in-frame clones only, with some absent. Altogether under 80,000 clones are present, 85% to 95% being singletons, with the ten largest covering less than 3.5%. Indicated time point: newly diagnosed, previously untreated cHL patient sample. The sequenced sample consisted of peripheral blood mononuclear cells (PBMCs). The receptors originated from a human donor with classical Hodgkin lymphoma.

This sequence joins TRBV28 and TRBJ2-3; 8 nucleotides align to TRBD2. Germline lookup yields CDR1 MDHEN and CDR2 SYDVKM. The CDR3 runs to 17 residues. J was trimmed by 0 bases and V by 5 bases; bases with no gene match: 10. The chain's CDR3 is CASSPPTSGLSTDTQYF. The CDR3 bases are TGTGCCAGCAGTCCCCCTACTAGCGGCCTAAGCACAGATACGCAGTATTTT.

The chain has TRBV6-5 and TRBJ2-5, with D unclear. V was pared by 4 bases and J by 0 bases, with 12 bases between. CDR3 length equals 15 residues. The germline gives CDR1 MNHEY, CDR2 SVGAGI. CDR3 residues: CASSSVVGYQETQYF. DNA of the CDR3: TGTGCCAGCAGTTCCGTGGTTGGATACCAAGAGACCCAGTACTTC.

The rearrangement joins TRBV10-1 to TRBJ1-5; 10 bases map to TRBD1. The V gene's germline CDR1 is WNHNN and CDR2 SYGVQD (reference sequence). Trimming removed 5 bases from V and 4 bases from J; junction bases left unmatched: 14. CDR3 length equals 18 residues. CDR3 sequence: CASSTPRDRGVENQPQHF. CDR3 nucleotides: TGCGCCAGCAGTACACCAAGGGACAGGGGTGTTGAAAATCAGCCCCAGCATTTT.

The chain has TRBV2 and TRBJ2-4; D uncertain. Germline CDR1 and CDR2: SNHLY and FYNNEI. CDR3 length: 12 residues. V shed 6 bases and J shed 9 bases, with 12 bases lying between them. The CDR3 sequence is CASRGSQAIQYF. CDR3 nucleotides: TGTGCCAGCAGGGGGTCTCAGGCCATTCAGTACTTC.

This chain joins TRBV5-1 and TRBJ2-2; a weak D match, TRBD1 (5 bases). The CDR3 runs to 15 residues. With 1 base removed from V and 5 bases from J, the gap between germline ends came to 12 bases. Per germline, CDR1 SGHRS and CDR2 YFSETQ. This CDR3 reads CASSLIARGTGELFF. Here the CDR3 DNA reads TGCGCCAGCAGCTTGATAGCTAGGGGAACCGGGGAGCTGTTTTTT.

The chain couples TRBV29-1 to TRBJ1-1, with D perhaps TRBD1 (5 bases). In germline, CDR1 is SQVTM, CDR2 ANQGSEA. The V end lost 8 bases, the J end lost 2 bases, and 9 bases lay between the germline ends. The CDR3 extends over 11 amino acids. CDR3 DNA: TGCAGCCTGGGGCACAACACTGAAGCTTTCTTT. It specifies CSLGHNTEAFF.

The gene calls are TRBV18 and TRBJ2-1; D gene unclear. Trimming stripped 3 bases from V and 7 bases from J, with 16 bases between. The CDR3 runs to 15 residues. Germline CDR1 reads KGHSH; CDR2 reads LQKENI. CDR3 region: CASSPSESAVNEQFF. DNA of the CDR3: TGTGCCAGCTCACCGAGTGAGTCCGCTGTTAATGAGCAGTTCTTC.

This clone was found once. V and J are TRBV6-5 and TRBJ2-3; D may be TRBD1 (8 bases). Germline lookup yields CDR1 MNHEY and CDR2 SVGAGI. The V and J ends lost 8 bases and 4 bases respectively, with 19 bases between them. CDR3 length: 15 residues. The DNA of the CDR3 is TGTGCCAGCCATTTCGGCACAGGGGGGGCAGATACGCAGTATTTT. Translation: CASHFGTGGADTQYF.

This clone showed up just once. V and J are TRBV9 and TRBJ1-1; D gene uncertain. CDR3 length equals 13 residues. V lost 3 bases, J lost 1 base, and 7 bases lay in between. Germline CDR1 reads SGDLS; CDR2 reads YYNGEE. CDR3 sequence: CASSATANTEAFF. Here the CDR3 DNA reads TGTGCCAGCAGCGCAACGGCGAACACTGAAGCTTTCTTT.

The chain joins TRBV20-1 to TRBJ2-7; D gene unclear. The CDR3 runs 11 residues. The germline V gene has CDR1 DFQATT and CDR2 SNEGSKA (reference sequence). Between the trimmed V and J ends, which lost 2 bases and 5 bases, there was a span of 7 bases. The DNA for the CDR3 is TGCAGTGCTAGAATCGACCACGAGCAGTACTTC. It yields the protein CSARIDHEQYF.

This chain uses TRBV2 with TRBJ1-3; 7 bases fit TRBD1. The V gene end was trimmed by 5 bases and the J gene end by 3 bases; junction bases not matched to a gene: 7. CDR3 length: 15 amino acids. In germline, CDR1 is SNHLY, CDR2 FYNNEI. CDR3 loop: CASSQTGYYGNTIYF. Written as DNA, the CDR3 is TGTGCCAGCAGTCAGACAGGGTATTATGGAAACACCATATATTTT.

This chain uses TRBV12-5 with TRBJ2-7; D gene ambiguous. Germline lookup yields CDR1 LGHNT and CDR2 FRNRAP. The CDR3 consists of 13 residues. V was shortened by 0 bases and J by 5 bases, with 8 bases between the two germline ends. The CDR3 protein is CASGLVRYHEQYF. The CDR3 bases are TGTGCTAGTGGTTTGGTACGTTATCACGAGCAGTACTTC.

The CDR3 DNA sequence: TGTGCCAGCAGGGCTGGACAGGGAGGCGAGACCCAGTACTTC. Amino acids: CASRAGQGGETQYF. This rearrangement joins TRBV6-1 to TRBJ2-5; 8 bases match TRBD1. With 6 bases clipped from V and 5 bases from J, the junction kept 8 bases outside the gene matches. The CDR3 sequence is 14 residues long. Germline V CDR1 and CDR2: MNHNS, SASEGT.

V is TRBV7-2 and J is TRBJ1-1, with 11 positions matching TRBD1. The length of the CDR3 is 14 residues. J gave up 7 bases and V 5 bases, and 6 bases lay outside the gene matches. Germline-derived CDR1 and CDR2 are SGHTA and FQGNSA. The CDR3 DNA reads as TGTGCCAGCAGCCGCCGGACAGGGGGCATTGAAGCTTTCTTT. It encodes CASSRRTGGIEAFF. Drawing the rest from reference TRBV7-2 and TRBJ1-1, the complete variable domain is GAGVSQSPSNKVTEKGKDVELRCDPISGHTALYWYRQSLGQGLEFLIYFQGNSAPDKSGLPSDRFSAERTGGSVSTLTIQRTQQEDSAVYLCASSRRTGGIEAFFGQGTRLTVV.

J is TRBJ2-7 and V is TRBV29-1, with TRBD1 as a possible D gene (6 bases). Germline V CDR1 and CDR2: SQVTM, ANQGSEA. The CDR3 loop spans 12 amino acids. Trimming pared 4 bases from V and 6 bases from J, leaving 13 bases between. CDR3 amino acids: CSVGEQGGEQYF. CDR3 DNA sequence: TGCAGCGTTGGGGAACAGGGTGGCGAGCAGTACTTC.

The chain recombines TRBV7-6 with TRBJ2-4; TRBD1 matches at 11 bases. CDR3 length: 14 amino acids. With 1 base clipped from V and 7 bases from J, the junction kept 0 bases outside the gene matches. CDR1 and CDR2 from the germline V gene are SGHVS and FNYEAQ. Here the CDR3 DNA reads TGTGCCAGCAGCTTAGGGACAGGGGGCAACATTCAGTACTTC. As protein: CASSLGTGGNIQYF.

J is TRBJ2-7 and V is TRBV19; tentatively, D is TRBD1 (6 bases). This CDR3 comprises 15 residues. In germline, CDR1 is LNHDA, CDR2 SQIVND (reference sequence). The V gene lost 5 bases and the J gene lost 3 bases, with 17 bases spanning the gap. CDR3 sequence (DNA): TGTGCCAGTAGTGGCCTGACTGACAGGAGCTACGAGCAGTACTTC. It yields the protein CASSGLTDRSYEQYF.

V and J are TRBV15 and TRBJ2-2; no reliable D call. V shed 0 bases and J shed 5 bases, with 4 bases lying between them. The CDR3 contains 13 residues. CDR1 and CDR2 from the germline V gene are LNHNV and YYDKDF (reference sequence). CDR3: CATSREFTGELFF. Here the CDR3 DNA reads TGTGCCACCAGCAGAGAATTTACCGGGGAGCTGTTTTTT.

The rearrangement joins TRBV19 to TRBJ2-7; D may be TRBD1 or TRBD2 (5 bases each). The V gene lost 1 base and the J gene lost 0 bases, with 10 bases spanning the gap. CDR1 LNHDA and CDR2 SQIVND come from the germline V gene (reference sequence). This CDR3 has 15 amino acids. The DNA of the CDR3 is TGTGCCAGTAGTATAGGATGGGGGTCCTCCTACGAGCAGTACTTC. Its protein product is CASSIGWGSSYEQYF.

This chain connects TRBV4-3 to TRBJ2-5, with 13 bases lining up with TRBD2. The CDR3 loop spans 17 amino acids. Germline V CDR1 and CDR2: LGHNA, YSLEER. J was trimmed by 5 bases and V by 0 bases; bases with no gene match: 6. Here the CDR3 reads CASSQDGGLAGVETQYF. The CDR3 DNA follows: TGCGCCAGCAGCCAAGATGGCGGACTAGCGGGAGTGGAGACCCAGTACTTC.

The chain uses TRBV28 and TRBJ1-2; D is unclear. V shed 3 bases and J shed 1 base, with 15 bases lying between them. Germline V gene data show CDR1 as MDHEN and CDR2 as SYDVKM. The CDR3 is 16 residues long. CDR3 residues: CASSFGSGTYNYGYTF. As DNA, the CDR3 is TGTGCCAGCAGTTTTGGTTCGGGAACCTATAACTATGGCTACACCTTC.